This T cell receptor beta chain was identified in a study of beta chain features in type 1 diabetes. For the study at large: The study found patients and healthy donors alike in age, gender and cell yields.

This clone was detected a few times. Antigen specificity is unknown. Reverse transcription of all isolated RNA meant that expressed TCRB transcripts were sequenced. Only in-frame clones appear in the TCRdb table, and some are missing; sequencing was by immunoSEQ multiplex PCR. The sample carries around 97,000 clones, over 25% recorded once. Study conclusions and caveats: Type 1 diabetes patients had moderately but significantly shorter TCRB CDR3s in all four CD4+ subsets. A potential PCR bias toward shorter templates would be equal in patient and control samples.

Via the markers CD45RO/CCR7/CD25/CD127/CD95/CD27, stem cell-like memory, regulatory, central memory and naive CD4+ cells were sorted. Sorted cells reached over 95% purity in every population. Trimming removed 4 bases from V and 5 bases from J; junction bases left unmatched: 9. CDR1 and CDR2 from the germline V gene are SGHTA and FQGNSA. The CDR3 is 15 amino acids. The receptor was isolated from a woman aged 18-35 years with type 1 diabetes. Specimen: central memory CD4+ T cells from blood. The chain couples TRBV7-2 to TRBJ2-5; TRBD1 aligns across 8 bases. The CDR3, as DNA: TGTGCCAGCAGCTCTCCAGGGGGCGCACCGGAGACCCAGTACTTC. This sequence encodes CASSSPGGAPETQYF.